The rows below give T cell receptor beta chains drawn from one sample of a study of beta chain features in type 1 diabetes. Only in-frame clones appear in the TCRdb table, and some are missing; sequencing was by immunoSEQ multiplex PCR. The table has 390,000 or so clones, 14% seen once; the top ten hold roughly 0.038%. Source material: naive CD4+ T cells from blood. These receptors came from a man in his thirties or forties in good health. CDR3s leave out the opening cysteine and the closing phenylalanine or tryptophan. Each record gives: V gene, J gene, CDR3 protein.

v_call: TRBV6-5; j_call: TRBJ1-2; cdr3_aa: ASSLLQGRGLYGYT
v_call: TRBV29-1; j_call: TRBJ1-2; cdr3_aa: SVASGTGGGYT
v_call: TRBV30; j_call: TRBJ2-2; cdr3_aa: AWSVRVAGELF
v_call: TRBV4-3; j_call: TRBJ1-2; cdr3_aa: ASSQVRGYPNYGYT
v_call: TRBV7-9; j_call: TRBJ2-3; cdr3_aa: ASSPGQAESWDTQY
v_call: TRBV27; j_call: TRBJ2-3; cdr3_aa: ASSETGTGSDTQY
v_call: TRBV7-2; j_call: TRBJ2-1; cdr3_aa: ASSLSSTFNEQF
v_call: TRBV28; j_call: TRBJ2-5; cdr3_aa: ASSSPRTSGMKETQY
v_call: TRBV20-1; j_call: TRBJ2-1; cdr3_aa: SAREVNEQF
v_call: TRBV30; j_call: TRBJ1-3; cdr3_aa: AWSVKASGWDTIY